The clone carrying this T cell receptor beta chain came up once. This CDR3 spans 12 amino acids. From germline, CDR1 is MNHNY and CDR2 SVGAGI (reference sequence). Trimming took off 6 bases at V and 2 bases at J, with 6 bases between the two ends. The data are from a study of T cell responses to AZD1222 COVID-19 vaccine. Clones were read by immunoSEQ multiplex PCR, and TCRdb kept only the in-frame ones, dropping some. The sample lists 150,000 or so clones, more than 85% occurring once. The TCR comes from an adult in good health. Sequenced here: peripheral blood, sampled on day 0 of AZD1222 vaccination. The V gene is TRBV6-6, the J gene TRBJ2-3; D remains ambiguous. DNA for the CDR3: TGTGCCAGCAGCACCCCCACAGATACGCAGTATTTT. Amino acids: CASSTPTDTQYF.